This T cell receptor (beta chain) was retrieved from a study of OX40 agonist ivuxolimab in advanced cancers. As for the study in general: An agonistic anti-OX40 (CD134) antibody, ivuxolimab, was used to treat the patients. Partial responses were observed in three patients, of whom one had hepatocellular carcinoma and two had cutaneous melanoma.

Sampling of blood occurred at baseline, cycle 4 day 1, and cycle 7 day 1. The protocol was immunoSEQ multiplex PCR, while the TCRdb copy is restricted to in-frame clones and leaves out a portion. The repertoire holds some 34,000 clones, around 84% seen once, with roughly a fifth in the top ten. The CDR3 totals 17 residues. V shed 0 bases and J 2 bases; nucleotides not matched to a gene: 4. The germline V gene encodes CDR1 MNHNS and CDR2 SASEGT. About this clone itself: Antigen specificity is unknown.

Study-wide findings and caveats: It was not determined which antigens were specifically recognized by the peripheral T cells that had undergone clonal expansion.

Sequenced here: CD4+ or CD8+ T cells sorted from blood, sampled in a trial of the OX40 agonist ivuxolimab. The source of this sequence is an adult with an advanced solid tumor such as melanoma, head and neck, liver or kidney cancer. V is TRBV6-1 and J is TRBJ2-3, with TRBD1 identical over 11 bases. The CDR3 DNA reads TGTGCCAGCAGTGAAGCGCGGGGACAGGGGGTCACAGATACGCAGTATTTT. Translation gives CASSEARGQGVTDTQYF.